This TCR beta chain was found in a study of spatial heterogeneity in lung cancer. About the research overall: At a median of about 22 months after resection, follow-up PBMC samples were sequenced when available. TCR and UMI combinations that were unique each appeared, on average, more than ten times in raw reads. Detected sequences consistently included more beta-chain ones than alpha-chain ones.

This clonotype was found a few times. Noted time point: blood at routine non-recurrence follow-up after resection. TCRdb re-called the 5' RACE reads through MiXCR, storing one row per CDR3 protein. Altogether 110,000 or so distinct CDR3 sequences are present, less than 14% being singletons, with the ten largest covering less than 25%. The germline V and J ends were trimmed by 5 bases and 2 bases, with 10 bases remaining between them. The CDR3 is made up of 13 amino acids. Germline CDR1 is SGHRS and CDR2 is YFSETQ. This chain links TRBV5-1 with TRBJ1-2; D is unresolved. The TCR originated in a female donor with early-stage non-small cell lung cancer. The sequencing here drew on PBMCs, taken at follow-up. The DNA for the CDR3 is TGCGCCAGCAGTGCAGATGCAAACTATGGCTACACCTTC. This sequence encodes CASSADANYGYTF.